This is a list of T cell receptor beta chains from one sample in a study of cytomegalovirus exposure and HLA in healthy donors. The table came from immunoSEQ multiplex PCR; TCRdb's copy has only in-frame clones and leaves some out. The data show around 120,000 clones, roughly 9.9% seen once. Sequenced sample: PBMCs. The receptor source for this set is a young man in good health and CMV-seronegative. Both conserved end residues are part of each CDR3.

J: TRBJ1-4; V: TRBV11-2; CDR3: CASSSQDTLGHEKLFF
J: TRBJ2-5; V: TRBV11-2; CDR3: CASSLGVVETQYF
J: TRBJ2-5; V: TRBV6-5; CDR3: CASSYQGMGETQYF
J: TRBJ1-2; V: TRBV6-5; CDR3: CASSSTTGDGYTF
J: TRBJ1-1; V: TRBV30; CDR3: CAWSVGSRKAFF
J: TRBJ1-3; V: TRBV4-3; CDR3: CASSRGGSGNTIYF
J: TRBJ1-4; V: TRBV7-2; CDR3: CASRKDRSSEKLFF
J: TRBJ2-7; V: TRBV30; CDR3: CAWIPRFAYEQYF
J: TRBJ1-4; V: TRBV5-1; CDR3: CASSLEDRGYATNEKLFF
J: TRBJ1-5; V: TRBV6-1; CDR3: CASKYDYSNQPQHF
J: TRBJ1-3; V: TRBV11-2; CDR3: CASSWRGRENTIYF
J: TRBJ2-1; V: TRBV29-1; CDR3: CSVVGGESYNEQFF
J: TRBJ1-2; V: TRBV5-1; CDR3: CASSLGLGLYGYTF
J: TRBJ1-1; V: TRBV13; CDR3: CASSLGRATEAFF
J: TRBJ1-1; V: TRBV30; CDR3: CAWSRGQALAEAFF
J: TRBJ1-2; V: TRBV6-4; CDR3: CASSAGTGSGYTF
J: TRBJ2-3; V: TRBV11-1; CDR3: CASSKQGGRGTDTQYF
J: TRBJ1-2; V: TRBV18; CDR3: CASSPDRNYGYTF
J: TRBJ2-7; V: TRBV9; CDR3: CASSPGQGPYEQYF
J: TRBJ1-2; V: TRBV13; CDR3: CASSPSLSGHGDYGYTF
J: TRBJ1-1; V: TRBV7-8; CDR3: CASSTGVTTEAFF
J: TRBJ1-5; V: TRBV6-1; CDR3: CASTLYRGNQPQHF
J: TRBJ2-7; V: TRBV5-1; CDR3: CASSSGQSYEQYF
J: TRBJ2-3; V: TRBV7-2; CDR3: CASGPGTGGRDTQYF
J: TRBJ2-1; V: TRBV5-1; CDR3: CASSLGPGGRTASVTGGQFF
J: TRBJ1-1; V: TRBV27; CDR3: CASSIEQGPYTEAFF
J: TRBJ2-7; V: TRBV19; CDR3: CATSIEGQGFYEQYF
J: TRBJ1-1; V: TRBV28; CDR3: CASREQGRFTEAFF
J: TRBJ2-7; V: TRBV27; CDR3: CASSSRDRVYEQYF
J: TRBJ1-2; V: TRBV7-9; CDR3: CASSLIDRGYGYTF
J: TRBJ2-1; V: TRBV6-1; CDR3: CASSARQGKSYNEQFF
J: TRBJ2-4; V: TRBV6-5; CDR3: CASSSTGAKNIQYF
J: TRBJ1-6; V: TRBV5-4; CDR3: CASSDGQGVNSPLHF
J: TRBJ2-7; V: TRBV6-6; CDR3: CASSYFRDTNSYEQYF
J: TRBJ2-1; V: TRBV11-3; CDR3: CASSFETTNEQFF
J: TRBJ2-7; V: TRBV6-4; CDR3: CASSVSAGEGYEQYF
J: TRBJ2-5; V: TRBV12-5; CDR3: CASGTGQGQETQYF
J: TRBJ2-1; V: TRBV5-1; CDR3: CASSPPERGNEQFF
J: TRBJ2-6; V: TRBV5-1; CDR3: CASSHNPGQGTGANVLTF
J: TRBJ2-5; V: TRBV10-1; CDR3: CASSDGTGGRETQYF
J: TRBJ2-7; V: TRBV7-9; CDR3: CASSLSRQTYEQYF
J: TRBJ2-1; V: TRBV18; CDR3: CAAAPIVGANEQFF
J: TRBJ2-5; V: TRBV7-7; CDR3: CASSPNPRGAGEQYF
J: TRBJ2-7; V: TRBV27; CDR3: CASSFQGSSYEQYF
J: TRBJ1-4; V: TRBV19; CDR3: CASMAGRKLFF
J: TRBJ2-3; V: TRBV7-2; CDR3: CASSYRQGADTQYF
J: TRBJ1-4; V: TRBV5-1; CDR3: CASSFSGNEKLFF
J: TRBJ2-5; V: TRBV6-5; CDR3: CASSYGRRRETQYF
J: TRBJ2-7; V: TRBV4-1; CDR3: CASSQDRQGPYEQYF
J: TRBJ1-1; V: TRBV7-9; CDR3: CASSRGRADTEAFF
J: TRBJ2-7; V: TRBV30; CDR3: CAWSVLGGTYEQYF
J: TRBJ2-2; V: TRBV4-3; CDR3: CASSQDPRAGELFF
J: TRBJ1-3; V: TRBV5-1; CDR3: CASSPGQAASGNTIYF
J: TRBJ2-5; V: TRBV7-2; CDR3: CASSTLTGLGETQYF